Listed below are T cell receptor beta chains from one sample, sequenced in a study of T cell repertoires in cytomegalovirus infection. Their target antigens are unknown. TCRdb re-derived calls from the reads in MiXCR, one entry per CDR3 protein. Of 250,000 to 400,000 distinct CDR3 sequences in the sample, just under 25% were seen once. The sequencing here drew on cultured PBMCs, taken from culture after CMV antigen stimulation. All receptors come from a human donor in good health (CMV status not recorded). Some clones in this sample may be carry-over from other donors' samples. The CDR3 runs from the conserved cysteine through the conserved F or W. Fields, in order: clone size, D gene, J gene, V gene, CDR3 protein, CDR3 DNA. The D gene is left open where the match is weak. The size field is filled for only some rows; it gives once, few, many or a size class.

>-|TRBD1|TRBJ2-5|TRBV10-3
CAISDPKGAAQETQYF
TGTGCCATCAGTGACCCTAAGGGGGCGGCCCAAGAGACCCAGTACTTC
>few|-|TRBJ1-2|TRBV28
CASIALDSNYGYTF
TGTGCCAGCATCGCCCTGGACAGTAACTATGGCTACACCTTC
>-|TRBD2|TRBJ2-3|TRBV19
CASKPSGTGDTQYF
TGTGCCAGTAAACCTAGCGGGACCGGAGATACGCAGTATTTT
>-|TRBD1|TRBJ2-5|TRBV20-1
CSARVDRGYQETQYF
TGCAGTGCTAGAGTAGACAGGGGGTACCAAGAGACCCAGTACTTC
>-|-|TRBJ1-2|TRBV10-3
CAISDSPPGYTF
TGTGCCATCAGTGATTCACCACCGGGCTACACCTTC
>few|-|TRBJ1-2|TRBV6-1
CASSPGYTF
TGTGCCAGCAGTCCCGGCTACACCTTC
>few|-|TRBJ2-1|TRBV6-1
CASSGKSAGNNEQFF
TGTGCCAGCAGTGGAAAGTCGGCCGGTAACAATGAGCAGTTCTTC
>once|-|TRBJ2-1|TRBV19
CASRNSNEQFF
TGTGCCAGTAGGAACTCCAATGAGCAGTTCTTC
>many|-|TRBJ2-1|TRBV7-2
CASSLRLVDEQFF
TGTGCCAGCAGCCTCCGACTTGTAGATGAGCAGTTCTTC
>few|-|TRBJ1-6|TRBV20-1
CSARTASQTFNSPLHF
TGCAGTGCTCGGACAGCATCGCAAACCTTTAATTCACCCCTCCACTTT
>few|TRBD2|TRBJ2-3|TRBV11-3
CASSPGTSNSDTQYF
TGTGCCAGCAGCCCCGGGACTAGCAATTCCGATACGCAGTATTTT
>-|TRBD2|TRBJ2-5|TRBV28
CASSLVLAGEQETQYF
TGTGCCAGCAGTTTAGTCCTAGCGGGGGAACAAGAGACCCAGTACTTC
>-|-|TRBJ1-5|TRBV4-3
CASSQDLNQPQHF
TGCGCCAGCAGCCAAGATTTAAATCAGCCCCAGCATTTT
>few|-|TRBJ2-7|TRBV12-3/TRBV12-4
CASSDRTESYEQYF
TGTGCCAGCAGTGATAGGACAGAGTCCTACGAGCAGTACTTC
>many|TRBD1|TRBJ1-3|TRBV12-3/TRBV12-4
CASRIGQGPIYF
TGTGCCAGCAGAATTGGACAGGGGCCCATATATTTT
>-|TRBD1|TRBJ1-3|TRBV6-5
CASSYSMDRSSGNTIYF
TGTGCCAGCAGTTACTCGATGGACAGGAGCTCTGGAAACACCATATATTTT
>-|-|TRBJ2-1|TRBV6-6
CASSYPAGQFF
TGTGCCAGCAGTTACCCAGCAGGGCAGTTCTTC
>-|TRBD1|TRBJ1-2|TRBV19
CASSRGQRTGGSGYTF
TGTGCCAGTAGCCGAGGACAAAGGACAGGGGGATCTGGCTACACCTTC
>-|-|TRBJ1-1|TRBV20-1
CSVGHLNTEAFF
TGCAGTGTTGGACACCTGAACACTGAAGCTTTCTTT
>-|-|TRBJ2-7|TRBV6-5
CASSYSPVYEQYF
TGTGCCAGCAGTTATTCCCCAGTTTACGAGCAGTACTTC
>-|-|TRBJ2-3|TRBV14
CASSQVRQTTQYF
TGTGCCAGCAGCCAAGTTAGACAGACGACGCAGTATTTT
>-|-|TRBJ2-7|TRBV4-1
CASSQERFPTNPPYEQYF
TGCGCCAGCAGCCAAGAGCGGTTCCCGACTAATCCCCCCTACGAGCAGTACTTC
>few|TRBD1|TRBJ1-1|TRBV25-1
CASRTGGANTEAFF
TGTGCCAGCAGGACAGGGGGCGCGAACACTGAAGCTTTCTTT
>-|TRBD2|TRBJ2-1|TRBV12-3/TRBV12-4
CASINGAGGPWGEQFF
TGTGCCAGCATTAATGGGGCGGGAGGGCCTTGGGGTGAGCAGTTCTTC
>few|-|TRBJ1-1|TRBV20-1
CSAREGATNTEAFF
TGCAGTGCTAGAGAGGGGGCGACAAACACTGAAGCTTTCTTT
>few|TRBD1|TRBJ1-1|TRBV7-9
CASSEVGQGARTEAFF
TGTGCCAGCAGCGAGGTAGGGCAGGGGGCGCGAACTGAAGCTTTCTTT
>few|-|TRBJ2-3|TRBV4-3
CASSQDFRGARTDTQYF
TGCGCCAGCAGCCAAGATTTTCGGGGGGCGCGGACAGATACGCAGTATTTT
>-|-|TRBJ2-7|TRBV20-1
CSVRPGTYEQYF
TGCAGTGTCAGACCAGGGACCTACGAGCAGTACTTC